The T cell receptor (beta chain) described here comes from a study of T cell responses to AZD1222 COVID-19 vaccine. This CDR3 contains 17 residues. J gave up 4 bases and V 5 bases, and 12 bases lay outside the gene matches. Looked up from germline, CDR1 is SEHNR and CDR2 is FQNEAQ (reference sequence). A single count supports this clone. Its specificity is not known. Data came from immunoSEQ multiplex PCR; TCRdb stores just in-frame clones and leaves some out. The sample holds roughly 80,000 clones, 90% seen once. Second-dose intervals of approximately 4 or approximately 12 weeks were pooled. Broader study findings: Repertoires were collected only later (after the peak T cell response had occurred). Mapped onto spike, vaccine-associated CD4 TCRs spanned it and were dominant at 160-218 and 743-854. White British ancestry dominated among donors, who included more females, and clonal diversity was possibly underestimated.

The source was peripheral blood, collected 28 days after the second AZD1222 dose. The origin of this receptor is an adult who received the AZD1222 COVID-19 vaccine. This rearrangement joins TRBV7-9 to TRBJ2-7; 12 bases fit TRBD1. The CDR3 region is CASSPSAGTGGRYEQYF. The DNA of the CDR3 is TGTGCCAGCAGCCCGAGCGCCGGGACAGGGGGCAGGTACGAGCAGTACTTC.